Listed below are T cell receptor beta chains from one sample, sequenced in a study of Tregs in tolerant kidney transplant recipients. TCRdb's copy holds only in-frame clones and misses some; the assay was immunoSEQ multiplex PCR. The table includes around 74,000 clones, nearly 98% detected once. The sequences come from CD4+ T cells from blood, collected before the transplant. The receptor set was obtained from a human donor who received a combined kidney and bone marrow transplant. CDR3s include the opening cysteine and the closing phenylalanine or tryptophan. Fields, in order: V gene, D gene, J gene, clone size, CDR3 protein, CDR3 DNA. D genes are given only for firm matches. Not every row has a clone size; where given, it reads once, few, many or a size class.

TRBV5-4	-	TRBJ2-7	-	CASSLERGATYEQYF	TGTGCCAGCAGCTTGGAAAGGGGCGCTACCTACGAGCAGTACTTC
TRBV30	-	TRBJ1-3	once	CAWSRRWGLNSGNTIYF	TGTGCCTGGAGTCGCCGGTGGGGGCTTAACTCTGGAAACACCATATATTTT
TRBV7-9	-	TRBJ1-1	-	CASSQGVGTEAFF	TGTGCCAGCAGCCAGGGTGTAGGCACTGAAGCTTTCTTT
TRBV19	-	TRBJ2-1	-	CASSSPGSANGNEQFF	TGTGCCAGTAGTTCCCCGGGGAGCGCCAATGGGAATGAGCAGTTCTTC
TRBV5-5	-	TRBJ1-5	-	CASSLEHLDGSQHF	TGTGCCAGCAGCTTGGAACACCTCGACGGGTCCCAGCATTTT
TRBV7-8	-	TRBJ2-1	-	CASSSRTPSYNEQFF	TGTGCCAGCAGCTCACGGACACCCTCCTACAATGAGCAGTTCTTC
TRBV7-2	TRBD2	TRBJ2-1	-	CASSLNLGGSAYNEQFF	TGTGCCAGCAGCTTAAATTTAGGCGGGAGCGCCTACAATGAGCAGTTCTTC
TRBV5-1	-	TRBJ2-3	once	CASSIAGNTDTQYF	TGCGCCAGCAGCATTGCGGGAAACACAGATACGCAGTATTTT
TRBV5-5	TRBD1	TRBJ2-7	-	CASRLQGAEYEQYF	TGTGCCAGCAGATTACAGGGGGCGGAGTACGAGCAGTACTTC
TRBV30	-	TRBJ1-3	-	CAWATGLWNTIYF	TGTGCCTGGGCGACAGGACTCTGGAACACCATATATTTT
TRBV7-9	-	TRBJ2-7	once	CASTDHKNSRSYEQYF	TGTGCCAGCACCGACCATAAAAATAGCCGATCCTACGAGCAGTACTTC
TRBV2	TRBD2	TRBJ2-1	-	CASSPTSGRADEQFF	TGTGCCAGCAGCCCAACTAGCGGGAGGGCTGATGAGCAGTTCTTC
TRBV6-4	TRBD1	TRBJ2-1	-	CASSAGTGGINEQFF	TGTGCCAGCAGTGCCGGGACAGGGGGAATCAATGAGCAGTTCTTC
TRBV2	-	TRBJ1-6	-	CASTGAVYNSPLHF	TGTGCCAGCACCGGAGCAGTCTATAATTCACCCCTCCACTTT
TRBV7-9	TRBD1	TRBJ2-3	-	CASSAWTGGADTQYF	TGTGCCAGCAGCGCCTGGACAGGGGGAGCAGATACGCAGTATTTT
TRBV16	-	TRBJ1-1	-	CASSRETGNTEAFF	TGTGCCAGCAGCCGTGAAACAGGTAACACTGAAGCTTTCTTT
TRBV5-1	TRBD2	TRBJ2-1	-	CASSEGGLAGGNEQFF	TGCGCCAGCAGCGAGGGAGGACTAGCGGGAGGGAATGAGCAGTTCTTC
TRBV19	-	TRBJ1-2	-	CASSTPPRERGYTF	TGTGCCAGTAGCACCCCACCCAGGGAACGGGGCTACACCTTC
TRBV7-2	TRBD2	TRBJ2-1	once	CASSQRLAGNEQFF	TGTGCCAGCAGCCAACGACTAGCGGGCAATGAGCAGTTCTTC
TRBV27	-	TRBJ1-2	-	CASSFDIGVGYTF	TGTGCCAGCAGTTTTGATATCGGGGTTGGCTACACCTTC
TRBV15	TRBD2	TRBJ2-2	once	CATQGTRSTGELFF	TGTGCCACCCAAGGGACTAGGTCCACCGGGGAGCTGTTTTTT
TRBV9	TRBD1	TRBJ1-2	-	CASSPPWDSTGGYTF	TGTGCCAGCAGCCCCCCATGGGACAGTACAGGTGGCTACACCTTC
TRBV7-9	TRBD2	TRBJ2-5	-	CASSFGGGEIQETQYF	TGTGCCAGCAGCTTCGGCGGGGGAGAGATTCAAGAGACCCAGTACTTC
TRBV6-6	TRBD2	TRBJ2-7	-	CASREGLYSYEQYF	TGTGCCAGCCGGGAGGGACTTTATTCCTACGAGCAGTACTTC
TRBV5-4	TRBD1	TRBJ2-2	-	CASSSGGRDTGELFF	TGTGCCAGCAGCTCAGGGGGCCGAGACACCGGGGAGCTGTTTTTT
TRBV13	-	TRBJ1-2	-	CASSAIFGGENYGYTF	TGTGCCAGCAGCGCGATCTTTGGAGGAGAAAACTATGGCTACACCTTC
TRBV10-3	-	TRBJ1-1	-	CAIRGASGFDTEAFF	TGTGCCATTCGGGGGGCTTCTGGATTTGACACTGAAGCTTTCTTT
TRBV30	-	TRBJ1-2	-	CAWSVDSPPRRW	TGTGCCTGGAGTGTGGACAGTCCCCCGCGCAGGTGG
TRBV6-6	TRBD1	TRBJ1-1	-	CASSYWTGEVPAFF	TGTGCCAGCAGTTACTGGACAGGGGAGGTCCCGGCTTTCTTT